A single sample is the source of the 7 T cell receptor beta chains below, sequenced in a study of control samples from healthy donors and cancer patients. The repertoire was sequenced with immunoSEQ multiplex PCR; TCRdb's copy has only in-frame clones and lacks some. The sample includes some 140,000 clones, around 96% of them seen just once. Sequences were obtained from blood. These receptors were collected from a man aged 40-49 years in good health.

The rearrangement joins TRBV2 to TRBJ1-1, with 7 bases that match TRBD1. The CDR3 totals 15 residues. With 8 bases clipped from V and 0 bases from J, the junction kept 9 bases outside the gene matches. Per the germline V gene, CDR1 is SNHLY and CDR2 is FYNNEI. Written as DNA, the CDR3 is TGTGCCAGCCGGATCGCGGGACAGCTGAACACTGAAGCTTTCTTT. Protein: CASRIAGQLNTEAFF.

The V gene is TRBV5-4, the J gene TRBJ1-3; weak D call: TRBD1 (5 bases). The CDR3 runs to 15 residues. Germline CDR1 and CDR2: SGHNT and YYREEE (reference sequence). V lost 4 bases and J lost 0, with 11 bases in between. The CDR3 nucleotides read TGTGCCAGCAGCATCGCAGGGTACTCTGGAAACACCATATATTTT. Translating it yields CASSIAGYSGNTIYF.

In this sample, this clone turned up once. This chain joins TRBV5-4 and TRBJ1-6, with TRBD1 matching 7 bases. The CDR3 totals 15 residues. CDR1 is SGHNT, CDR2 YYREEE, per germline (reference sequence). V shed 0 bases and J 7 bases; nucleotides not matched to a gene: 4. In DNA form, the CDR3 reads TGTGCCAGCAGCTTGGGGGGGGGACAGAATTCACCCCTCCACTTT. This codes for CASSLGGGQNSPLHF.

This chain joins TRBV7-9 and TRBJ2-2, with D possibly being TRBD2 (6 bases). The CDR3 extends over 17 amino acids. Per germline, CDR1 SEHNR and CDR2 FQNEAQ (reference sequence). Trimming removed 6 bases at V and 0 bases at J, with 17 bases between. CDR3 sequence reads: CASSLWDFGTNTGELFF. The CDR3 bases are TGTGCCAGCAGTCTCTGGGACTTTGGAACGAACACCGGGGAGCTGTTTTTT.

The chain uses TRBV2 and TRBJ1-2; D not resolved. Between the trimmed V and J ends, which lost 1 base and 6 bases, there was a span of 6 bases. The V gene's germline CDR1 is SNHLY and CDR2 FYNNEI. CDR3 length equals 12 residues. The chain's CDR3 is CASSEVTNGYTF. DNA for the CDR3: TGTGCCAGCAGTGAAGTAACGAATGGCTACACCTTC.

This clone showed up just once. This chain uses TRBV6-2 or TRBV6-3 with TRBJ1-5, with D possibly matching TRBD1 (5 bases). The germline V gene encodes CDR1 MNHEY and CDR2 SVGEGT. V lost 2 bases and J lost 6, with 11 bases in between. The CDR3 loop spans 14 amino acids. This CDR3 reads CASSYVAGRQPQHF. DNA for the CDR3: TGTGCCAGCAGTTACGTGGCAGGGCGTCAGCCCCAGCATTTT.

The chain has TRBV2 and TRBJ1-5; maybe TRBD1 (5 bases). V shed 4 bases and J shed 4 bases, with 8 bases lying between them. The CDR3 is 13 amino acids. The germline V gene has CDR1 SNHLY and CDR2 FYNNEI. The CDR3 DNA reads TGTGCCAGCAGTGCGGGGCGGAATCAGCCCCAGCATTTT. Encoded protein: CASSAGRNQPQHF.